The 29 T cell receptor beta chains reported below all come from one sample, sequenced in a study of radiation and T cells in renal cell carcinoma. The time point here: baseline pretreatment blood. This sample's treatment: 15 Gy SBRT to primary tumor, nephrectomy 4 weeks later. Sequencing was performed with immunoSEQ multiplex PCR; in TCRdb, only in-frame clones are kept and a portion is missing. The data contain approximately 90,000 clones, about 88% of them singletons. The starting material was blood, obtained from a patient whose treatment included radiotherapy and nephrectomy. The receptors originated from a man aged 45-65 years with renal cell carcinoma.

J is TRBJ2-2 and V is TRBV19, with D possibly being TRBD2 (5 bases). V lost 3 bases and J lost 4, with 12 bases in between. Germline V lookup: CDR1 LNHDA, CDR2 SQIVND (reference sequence). The CDR3 loop spans 15 amino acids. In nucleotides, the CDR3 is TGTGCCAGTAGTATTTCGGGCGCGGGCACCGGGGAGCTGTTTTTT. It codes for CASSISGAGTGELFF.

This clone was seen only once. This rearrangement joins TRBV13 to TRBJ1-3; D not certain. The V end was cut by 0 bases, the J end by 3 bases, with 12 bases between. Germline V gene lookup returns CDR1 PRHDT and CDR2 FYEKMQ (reference sequence). This CDR3 is built from 16 residues. CDR3 in DNA: TGTGCCAGCAGCTTAGGCATCGGGGTTTATGGAAACACCATATATTTT. It specifies CASSLGIGVYGNTIYF.

This clone was found a few times. The V and J genes are TRBV29-1 and TRBJ1-1; 7 bases are shared with TRBD1. This CDR3 is 12 amino acids long. Per the germline V gene, CDR1 is SQVTM and CDR2 is ANQGSEA. The V and J ends lost 8 bases and 5 bases, in that order; junction bases with no gene match: 8. CDR3 DNA sequence: TGCAGCACCCGAACCAGGGGGACTGAAGCTTTCTTT. This sequence encodes CSTRTRGTEAFF.

V and J are TRBV4-3 and TRBJ1-2; TRBD1 matches 7 bases. CDR3 length equals 14 residues. Germline V gives CDR1 LGHNA, CDR2 YSLEER. J gave up 7 bases and V 7 bases, and 12 bases lay outside the gene matches. The CDR3 protein is CASTDRVRLGGYTF. CDR3 coding DNA: TGCGCCAGCACCGACAGGGTGAGGTTAGGTGGCTACACCTTC.

This chain joins TRBV29-1 and TRBJ1-1, with D perhaps TRBD1 (5 bases). V was shortened by 6 bases and J by 4 bases, with 15 bases between the two germline ends. This CDR3 has 13 residues. Germline V gene lookup returns CDR1 SQVTM and CDR2 ANQGSEA. DNA for the CDR3: TGCAGCGTGAGACGGGGCTCGAGCACTGAAGCTTTCTTT. Its protein is CSVRRGSSTEAFF.

This clone has just one count. The chain combines TRBV9 with TRBJ2-7; perhaps D is TRBD1 or TRBD2 (5 bases each). The CDR3 spans 15 residues. V was pared by 3 bases and J by 6 bases, with 19 bases between. Germline-derived CDR1 and CDR2 are SGDLS and YYNGEE. The chain's CDR3 is CASSALGTPGSEQYF. The CDR3 DNA is TGTGCCAGCAGCGCCCTCGGGACCCCGGGGTCCGAGCAGTACTTC.

The chain employs TRBV27 and TRBJ1-2; the D gene is possibly TRBD1 (6 bases). The germline V and J ends were trimmed by 4 bases and 11 bases, with 14 bases remaining between them. Germline CDR1 and CDR2: MNHEY and SMNVEV (reference sequence). This CDR3 has 12 residues. The CDR3 protein is CASSSASGVYTF. The CDR3 DNA is TGTGCCAGCAGTTCGGCTTCAGGGGTATACACCTTC.

This chain links TRBV27 with TRBJ1-1, with TRBD1 matching 7 bases. Trimming took 3 bases from V and 3 from J; bases not matched to a gene: 10. This CDR3 has 16 amino acids. Per the germline V gene, CDR1 is MNHEY and CDR2 is SMNVEV (reference sequence). The chain's CDR3 is CASSLRGRASYTEAFF. The CDR3 DNA follows: TGTGCCAGCAGTTTGAGGGGGCGCGCTAGTTACACTGAAGCTTTCTTT.

The chain combines TRBV5-1 with TRBJ2-5; no clear D. Germline V gene lookup returns CDR1 SGHRS and CDR2 YFSETQ. Trimming stripped 5 bases from V and 3 bases from J, with 17 bases between. CDR3 length: 15 residues. CDR3 DNA: TGCGCCAGCAGATCAAGGTCGTGGTCAGAAGAGACCCAGTACTTC. Amino acids: CASRSRSWSEETQYF.

V and J are TRBV11-2 and TRBJ1-2; 7 bases fit TRBD1. The CDR3 has 14 amino acids. V shed 1 base, J shed 4 bases, and the junction held 3 bases outside the gene matches. Germline lookup yields CDR1 SGHAT and CDR2 FQNNGV. In DNA form, the CDR3 reads TGTGCCAGCAGCTTAGGCCGGGACAGCTATGGCTACACCTTC. Translation: CASSLGRDSYGYTF.

The chain links TRBV5-4 to TRBJ2-3; TRBD2 aligns across 8 bases. Germline-derived CDR1 and CDR2 are SGHNT and YYREEE (reference sequence). The CDR3 has 15 amino acids. The junction had 7 bases not matched to a gene; V was cut back by 4 bases and J by 3 bases. The CDR3: CASSQVAGITDTQYF. DNA for the CDR3: TGTGCCAGCAGCCAAGTAGCGGGAATAACAGATACGCAGTATTTT.

The chain recombines TRBV21-1 with TRBJ2-5. TRBV21-1 is recorded as a pseudogene. The CDR3 has 13 amino acids. CDR3 loop: CASTVSSKETQYF. The CDR3 coding sequence is TGTGCCAGCACCGTATCAAGTAAAGAGACCCAGTACTTC.

The CDR3 DNA follows: TGTGCCAGCAGTTACGGGGAGGGAGTGGAGACCCAGTACTTC. Translation: CASSYGEGVETQYF. The chain recombines TRBV6-5 with TRBJ2-5; 7 positions agree with TRBD2. With 2 bases clipped from V and 5 bases from J, the junction kept 5 bases outside the gene matches. Germline CDR1 reads MNHEY; CDR2 reads SVGAGI. The CDR3 has 14 residues.

The chain recombines TRBV15 with TRBJ2-2, with D uncertain. The CDR3 covers 14 residues. V was cut by 0 bases and J by 6 bases, with 8 bases left in between. Germline V gene sequence: CDR1 LNHNV, CDR2 YYDKDF (reference sequence). Here the CDR3 reads CATSRDRVSGELFF. CDR3 nucleotide sequence: TGTGCCACCAGCAGAGATCGGGTCTCCGGGGAGCTGTTTTTT. The entire variable domain, with the rest obtained from reference TRBV15 and TRBJ2-2, is as follows: DAMVIQNPRYQVTQFGKPVTLSCSQTLNHNVMYWYQQKSSQAPKLLFHYYDKDFNNEADTPDNFQSRRPNTSFCFLDIRSPGLGDTAMYLCATSRDRVSGELFFGEGSRLTVL.

This sequence joins TRBV20-1 and TRBJ2-5, with a tentative D call TRBD2 (5 bases). The V end was cut by 8 bases, the J end by 5 bases, with 12 bases between. CDR1 and CDR2 from the germline V gene are DFQATT and SNEGSKA (reference sequence). The CDR3 totals 11 residues. The DNA of the CDR3 is TGCAGTCCCCAGAGGGCGGAGACCCAGTACTTC. It translates to CSPQRAETQYF.

This chain links TRBV28 with TRBJ1-2; maybe TRBD1 (5 bases). The V end was cut by 1 base, the J end by 8 bases, with 14 bases between. CDR1 MDHEN and CDR2 SYDVKM come from the germline V gene. CDR3 length: 14 residues. The CDR3 nucleotides read TGTGCCAGCAGTTTATCCCAGCAGGGCGGCGGCTACACCTTC. This codes for CASSLSQQGGGYTF.

The rearrangement links TRBV6-5 to TRBJ1-5; TRBD1 matches at 7 bases. The CDR3 sequence is 15 residues long. Germline V gene data show CDR1 as MNHEY and CDR2 as SVGAGI. V was clipped by 2 bases and J by 7 bases; unmatched bases: 8. The CDR3 is CASSYDNRGGQPQHF. The DNA for the CDR3 is TGTGCCAGCAGTTACGATAACAGAGGGGGCCAGCCCCAGCATTTT.

The chain employs TRBV7-9 and TRBJ1-4, with D possibly matching TRBD1 (5 bases). This CDR3 contains 15 residues. Trimming cost V 3 bases and J 6 bases, with 14 bases left between them. The germline V gene has CDR1 SEHNR and CDR2 FQNEAQ (reference sequence). The CDR3 loop reads CASSFNGGMDEKLFF. The CDR3 DNA reads as TGTGCCAGCAGCTTCAACGGGGGGATGGATGAAAAACTGTTTTTT.

The rearrangement joins TRBV4-1 to TRBJ2-2; tentative D call: TRBD2 (6 bases). Germline assignment: CDR1 MGHRA and CDR2 YSYEKL. Trimming removed 4 bases from V and 2 bases from J, with 17 bases in between. This CDR3 has 17 amino acids. CDR3 DNA sequence: TGCGCCAGCAGCCCCTGGCTGAGGGGAGGAAACACCGGGGAGCTGTTTTTT. Residues: CASSPWLRGGNTGELFF.

This clone has a single count. The genes are TRBV7-2 and TRBJ2-7; D may be TRBD2 (7 bases). The CDR3 totals 15 residues. Deletions cut 5 bases from V and 5 bases from J, with 19 bases between. Germline V CDR1 and CDR2: SGHTA, FQGNSA. In DNA form, the CDR3 reads TGTGCCAGCAGCCCGCAAGGGGGGGCTTTCGACGAGCAGTACTTC. Encoded protein: CASSPQGGAFDEQYF.

The rearrangement uses TRBV2 and TRBJ2-4; 8 bases match TRBD1. Per germline, CDR1 SNHLY and CDR2 FYNNEI. The J segment lost 12 bases and the V segment lost 6 bases, leaving 7 bases of the junction unmatched. This CDR3 is built from 12 residues. This CDR3 is CASRSDRVDQYF. DNA of the CDR3: TGTGCCAGCAGGTCGGACAGGGTTGATCAGTACTTC. Together with reference TRBV2 and TRBJ2-4, the CDR3 gives the full variable domain: EPEVTQTPSHQVTQMGQEVILRCVPISNHLYFYWYRQILGQKVEFLVSFYNNEISEKSEIFDDQFSVERPDGSNFTLKIRSTKLEDSAMYFCASRSDRVDQYFGAGTRLSVL.

This clone was detected only a few times. The V call is TRBV5-4, the J call TRBJ1-1, with D unclear. Germline CDR1 is SGHNT and CDR2 is YYREEE (reference sequence). CDR3 length: 13 residues. The V end was cut by 2 bases, the J end by 1 base, with 6 bases between. CDR3 DNA sequence: TGTGCCAGCAGCTTAATGGGGAACACTGAAGCTTTCTTT. Amino acids: CASSLMGNTEAFF.

The V gene is TRBV7-2, the J gene TRBJ1-4; D ambiguous. The germline V and J ends were trimmed by 0 bases and 0 bases, with 5 bases remaining between them. Germline V gene data show CDR1 as SGHTA and CDR2 as FQGNSA. The CDR3 covers 15 residues. CDR3 sequence: CASSLAGTTNEKLFF. The CDR3 region has the DNA TGTGCCAGCAGCTTAGCAGGGACAACTAATGAAAAACTGTTTTTT.

This clone was found once. The CDR3 spells CASSPKDLTNTGELFF. In DNA form, the CDR3 reads TGTGCCAGCAGCCCTAAGGACCTAACGAACACCGGGGAGCTGTTTTTT. This chain links TRBV7-9 with TRBJ2-2; D is undetermined. The CDR3 is 16 residues long. Germline-derived CDR1 and CDR2 are SEHNR and FQNEAQ (reference sequence). With 5 bases removed from V and 0 bases from J, the gap between germline ends came to 13 bases.

The chain combines TRBV6-5 with TRBJ2-1, with a possible D match to TRBD1 (6 bases). CDR3 size: 14 residues. CDR1 MNHEY and CDR2 SVGAGI come from the germline V gene. Trimming pared 0 bases from V and 10 bases from J, leaving 13 bases between. CDR3: CASSYSILGGEQFF. Here the CDR3 DNA reads TGTGCCAGCAGTTACTCGATACTTGGGGGCGAGCAGTTCTTC.

This chain connects TRBV5-8 to TRBJ1-2, with D unclear. Germline V gene sequence: CDR1 SGHTS, CDR2 YDEGEE. The CDR3 has 15 residues. The ends were cut back, 0 bases at V and 2 bases at J, with 11 bases in the middle. CDR3 nucleotide sequence: TGTGCCAGCAGCTTGGTATCTAAGCAGAACTATGGCTACACCTTC. Amino acid sequence: CASSLVSKQNYGYTF.

This clone was seen a single time. V gene TRBV2 combines with J gene TRBJ2-3, with 7 bases aligning to TRBD1. CDR1 SNHLY and CDR2 FYNNEI come from the germline V gene. V lost 6 bases to trimming and J lost 7 bases; unmatched junction nucleotides: 7. This CDR3 region has 13 residues. In DNA, the CDR3 is TGTGCCAGCAGGACTACAGGGGTGTATACGCAGTATTTT. Its translation is CASRTTGVYTQYF. Complete variable domain (other parts from reference TRBV2 and TRBJ2-3): EPEVTQTPSHQVTQMGQEVILRCVPISNHLYFYWYRQILGQKVEFLVSFYNNEISEKSEIFDDQFSVERPDGSNFTLKIRSTKLEDSAMYFCASRTTGVYTQYFGPGTRLTVL.

The chain couples TRBV5-1 to TRBJ2-1; no clear D. In germline, CDR1 is SGHRS, CDR2 YFSETQ. V dropped 0 bases and J dropped 1 base, with 5 bases sitting between them. The CDR3 consists of 14 residues. This CDR3 is CASSLDLSYNEQFF. The CDR3, as DNA: TGCGCCAGCAGCTTGGATCTATCCTACAATGAGCAGTTCTTC.

The chain has TRBV6-6 and TRBJ1-3; no reliable D call. Germline-derived CDR1 and CDR2 are MNHNY and SVGAGI (reference sequence). This CDR3 has 14 residues. Trimming removed 5 bases from V and 4 bases from J, with 12 bases in between. In DNA, the CDR3 is TGTGCCAGCAGTCGCCAGCCCGGGGGAAACACCATATATTTT. Amino acid sequence: CASSRQPGGNTIYF.